The subject of this entry is one T cell receptor (beta chain). The sample is drawn from a study of shared T cell receptors in the human thymus. CDR3 length equals 16 residues. V gave up 3 bases and J gave up 0 bases, with 14 bases separating them. Germline CDR1 reads MGHRA; CDR2 reads YSYEKL. Assay: immunoSEQ multiplex PCR; the TCRdb copy retains only in-frame clones and omits some. The sample has hundreds of thousands of clones; 87% are singletons. This sample was also put to use in a study of human thymus T cells. That work contributes: Donation came from healthy Finnish infants having corrective surgery for congenital heart defects. The study used thymus tissue resected during corrective heart surgery. Gene usage for V and J segments appeared biased in thymic and blood repertoires. Related studies found that unrelated individuals share highly overlapping thymic repertoires.

The specimen was thymocytes. The chain couples TRBV4-1 to TRBJ1-1; D gene unclear. This TCR came from a boy in the first two years of life with a congenital heart defect. CDR3 in DNA: TGCGCCAGCAGCCAGGAAGCCGGACTGATGAACACTGAAGCTTTCTTT. Translating it yields CASSQEAGLMNTEAFF.